One sample yielded the 9 T cell receptor beta chains listed below, sequenced in a study of T cells in Graves' hyperthyroidism and ophthalmopathy. Amplification targeted TCR beta CDR3 regions from RNA transcripts. HTBI primers were employed in a first-round RT-PCR of the TCR CDR3. MiXCR, applied by TCRdb to the multiplex PCR reads, yields one record per CDR3 protein. Of about 600,000 distinct CDR3 sequences in the sample, around 16% are singletons; the top ten hold roughly 3.5%. Sequences were obtained from blood. The receptors come from a woman between 35 and 50 years old with Graves' ophthalmopathy.

This clonotype was counted ten times or more. The chain is built from TRBV6-2 or TRBV6-3 and TRBJ2-1; D is uncertain. Trimming removed 6 bases at V and 0 bases at J, with 9 bases between. Germline CDR1 is MNHEY and CDR2 is SVGEGT. The CDR3 contains 14 residues. The CDR3 DNA sequence: TGTGCCAGCAGCAGCGTCAGCTCCTACAATGAGCAGTTCTTC. Translating gives CASSSVSSYNEQFF.

V is TRBV2 and J is TRBJ1-5; D may be TRBD1 (5 bases). The germline V gene encodes CDR1 SNHLY and CDR2 FYNNEI. V was pared by 8 bases and J by 5 bases, with 10 bases between. The CDR3 covers 12 residues. CDR3: CASGGTYQPQHF. The DNA of the CDR3 is TGTGCCAGCGGGGGAACTTATCAGCCCCAGCATTTT. The whole variable domain, remainder taken from reference TRBV2 and TRBJ1-5, is EPEVTQTPSHQVTQMGQEVILRCVPISNHLYFYWYRQILGQKVEFLVSFYNNEISEKSEIFDDQFSVERPDGSNFTLKIRSTKLEDSAMYFCASGGTYQPQHFGDGTRLSIL.

V gene TRBV6-1 combines with J gene TRBJ1-1; D is unclear. Trimming shortened V by 6 bases and J by 5 bases, and 16 bases separated the two germline ends. Germline values: CDR1 MNHNS, CDR2 SASEGT. This CDR3 contains 14 residues. The CDR3 DNA sequence: TGTGCCAGCAGCCCTCCCGGTGGGAGGACTGAAGCTTTCTTT. It yields the protein CASSPPGGRTEAFF.

Ten or more counts support this clonotype. The CDR3 is CASSLRPRTDTQYF. The CDR3 bases are TGTGCCAGCAGCTTACGGCCCCGCACAGATACGCAGTATTTT. The genes are TRBV7-3 and TRBJ2-3; D is undetermined. Germline values: CDR1 SGHTA, CDR2 FQGTGA. CDR3 length: 14 residues. Trimming took off 2 bases at V and 1 base at J, with 7 bases between the two ends.

Many counts were recorded for this clonotype. CDR3 region: CASSLEETYSEQYF. The CDR3, as DNA: TGCGCCAGCAGCCTCGAAGAAACCTACAGCGAGCAGTACTTC. V and J are TRBV4-1 and TRBJ2-7; D is unresolved. V gave up 4 bases and J gave up 6 bases, with 16 bases separating them. The CDR3 is made up of 14 amino acids. Germline values: CDR1 MGHRA, CDR2 YSYEKL.

The chain employs TRBV5-1 and TRBJ2-3; D possibly corresponds to TRBD2 (6 bases). This CDR3 has 11 residues. Germline V CDR1 and CDR2: SGHRS, YFSETQ. Trimming removed 3 bases from V and 14 bases from J, with 13 bases in between. The CDR3 DNA sequence: TGCGCCAGCAGCTCCCGGGACTTTCTGTATTTT. Translation gives CASSSRDFLYF.

This clonotype was observed a handful of times. The chain employs TRBV6-1 and TRBJ2-1; TRBD2 matches at 13 bases. This CDR3 is 15 amino acids long. Germline assignment: CDR1 MNHNS and CDR2 SASEGT. The V and J ends lost 8 bases and 7 bases, in that order; junction bases with no gene match: 8. CDR3 nucleotide sequence: TGTGCCAGCGCTAGGACTAGCGGGAGATATAATGAGCAGTTCTTC. Translation gives CASARTSGRYNEQFF.

This clonotype was detected only a few times. The chain combines TRBV3-1 with TRBJ1-4; D may be TRBD1 (6 bases). The CDR3 is 17 amino acids. V was cut by 0 bases and J by 7 bases, with 18 bases left in between. Germline values: CDR1 LGHDT, CDR2 YNNKEL (reference sequence). The CDR3 reads CASSQDLGGDWSEKLFF. The CDR3 DNA reads as TGTGCCAGCAGCCAAGATCTAGGGGGGGATTGGAGTGAAAAACTGTTTTTT.

At least ten counts were recorded for this clonotype. This sequence joins TRBV5-1 and TRBJ1-1; no clear D gene. V was trimmed by 1 base and J by 0 bases, leaving 7 bases between them. The CDR3 consists of 14 residues. CDR1 and CDR2 from the germline V gene are SGHRS and YFSETQ. The CDR3 region is CASSLPGLNTEAFF. The CDR3 DNA sequence: TGCGCCAGCAGCTTGCCAGGTTTGAACACTGAAGCTTTCTTT.